This paragraph reports one TCR beta chain. Its antigen is still unknown. This specimen belongs to a study of CD8 T cells in ankylosing spondylitis. The study, taken as a whole, reports: Researchers report that disease-linked clones proved CD8+ and relatively rare in peripheral blood. Several of the motif variants were reported before in synovial fluid and blood from reactive arthritis. Matched ankylosing spondylitis synovial fluid reportedly contained a significantly enriched population of disease-linked clones. Characteristic, it appeared, of ankylosing spondylitis blood was a TCR beta motif of roughly 8 highly homologous variants.

In making TCR beta libraries, quantitative 5'-RACE with molecular barcodes was used. Using its own MiXCR run on the 5' RACE reads, TCRdb lists one record per CDR3 protein. The table lists roughly 700,000 distinct CDR3 sequences, 19% of them singletons. The CDR3 spans 14 residues. The V segment lost 1 base and the J segment 8 bases; nucleotides outside the gene matches: 5. Per germline, CDR1 DFQATT and CDR2 SNEGSKA (reference sequence). This sequence was found in a male donor with ankylosing spondylitis. Sequenced material: blood, either unsorted or a sorted T cell fraction (not recorded which). The chain joins TRBV20-1 to TRBJ2-1, with 10 bases aligning to TRBD2. CDR3 bases: TGCAGTGCTAGAGTGGTAGCGGGAGGCTATGAGCAGTTCTTC. It specifies CSARVVAGGYEQFF.